This TCR beta chain was found in a study of cytomegalovirus exposure and HLA in healthy donors. CDR1 is SGHNT and CDR2 is YENEEA in the germline V gene. The V end was cut by 0 bases, the J end by 4 bases, with 9 bases between. The CDR3 contains 15 residues. The study, taken as a whole, reports: Equally common other TCR beta chains were less clonally expanded than HLA-associated ones, a later analysis found.

As regards this clone: What it binds is not known.

Healthy individuals who donated bone marrow served as the donors. PCR involved 60 Vbeta and 13 Jbeta primers. Measured with immunoSEQ multiplex PCR; TCRdb has only the in-frame clones, and not every one. The repertoire holds some 150,000 clones, with around 85% as singletons. The sequence was collected from a man between 35 and 55 years old in good health and CMV-seropositive. The material sequenced was PBMCs. This sequence joins TRBV11-3 and TRBJ1-4; D might be TRBD1 (6 bases). The CDR3 loop is CASSLDGQSNEKLFF. The CDR3 DNA sequence: TGTGCCAGCAGCTTAGATGGACAGAGTAATGAAAAACTGTTTTTT.